Following are 23 T cell receptor beta chains from one sample sequenced in a study of OX40 agonist ivuxolimab in advanced cancers. TCRdb's copy holds only in-frame clones and misses some; the assay was immunoSEQ multiplex PCR. The profile shows about 90,000 clones, about 90% of them singletons. The input for sequencing was CD4+ or CD8+ T cells sorted from blood, taken in a trial of the OX40 agonist ivuxolimab. These receptors were obtained from an adult with an advanced solid tumor such as melanoma, head and neck, liver or kidney cancer.

For the CDR3, the DNA is TGCGCCAGCAGCCGACTGGACAGGGGGCCCCAAGAGACCCAGTACTTC. This sequence encodes CASSRLDRGPQETQYF. The chain is built from TRBV4-1 and TRBJ2-5; 11 bases line up with TRBD1. The V segment lost 4 bases and the J segment 1 base; nucleotides outside the gene matches: 5. Germline V gives CDR1 MGHRA, CDR2 YSYEKL. This CDR3 comprises 16 residues.

The genes are TRBV29-1 and TRBJ1-1; D call uncertain. Germline V CDR1 and CDR2: SQVTM, ANQGSEA. V lost 3 bases, J lost 0 bases, and 5 bases lay in between. The CDR3 is 12 residues long. CDR3 residues: CSVDTMNTEAFF. The CDR3 region has the DNA TGCAGCGTTGATACCATGAACACTGAAGCTTTCTTT.

The genes are TRBV29-1 and TRBJ2-1; 10 bases fit TRBD2. The germline V gene has CDR1 SQVTM and CDR2 ANQGSEA. The V segment lost 3 bases and the J segment 4 bases; nucleotides outside the gene matches: 6. The CDR3 loop spans 15 amino acids. The CDR3 sequence is CSVDEPAGGYNEQFF. CDR3 sequence (DNA): TGCAGCGTTGATGAACCAGCGGGAGGGTACAATGAGCAGTTCTTC.

The chain has TRBV18 and TRBJ2-7; 9 nucleotides line up with TRBD2. The V segment lost 6 bases and the J segment 5 bases; nucleotides outside the gene matches: 14. This CDR3 spans 16 amino acids. Per germline, CDR1 KGHSH and CDR2 LQKENI. For the CDR3, the DNA is TGTGCCAGCTCGGCTAACTTGAAGCGGGAGGAGGACGAGCAGTACTTC. Translation gives CASSANLKREEDEQYF.

The chain is built from TRBV5-1 and TRBJ2-7; 11 nucleotides line up with TRBD2. The junction had 5 bases not matched to a gene; V was cut back by 0 bases and J by 3 bases. The CDR3 runs to 16 residues. Germline assignment: CDR1 SGHRS and CDR2 YFSETQ. The chain's CDR3 is CASSLAFTSGSYEQYF. In nucleotides, the CDR3 is TGCGCCAGCAGCTTGGCCTTTACTAGCGGGAGCTACGAGCAGTACTTC.

This chain uses TRBV14 with TRBJ2-3; D gene ambiguous. V was trimmed by 2 bases and J by 0 bases, leaving 9 bases between them. CDR3 size: 15 residues. Germline assignment: CDR1 SGHDN and CDR2 FVKESK. CDR3 DNA sequence: TGTGCCAGCAGCCAATACTCAAAGAGCACAGATACGCAGTATTTT. Encoded protein: CASSQYSKSTDTQYF.

The J gene is TRBJ1-4, the V gene TRBV28, with D possibly matching TRBD1 (6 bases). Trimming cost V 6 bases and J 7 bases, with 12 bases left between them. CDR1 is MDHEN, CDR2 SYDVKM, per germline. The CDR3 contains 13 residues. The CDR3 spells CASRLQGGEKLFF. As DNA, the CDR3 is TGTGCCAGCAGATTACAGGGAGGTGAAAAACTGTTTTTT.

The chain joins TRBV27 to TRBJ2-7, with D maybe TRBD1 (6 bases). Per germline, CDR1 MNHEY and CDR2 SMNVEV (reference sequence). The CDR3 totals 15 residues. V lost 2 bases and J lost 4, with 15 bases in between. CDR3 DNA: TGTGCCAGCAGTTTAAGTTTTTTACAGGGTTACGAGCAGTACTTC. Protein: CASSLSFLQGYEQYF.

J is TRBJ2-1 and V is TRBV19, with 12 bases matching TRBD2. Trimming cost V 6 bases and J 7 bases; bases outside gene matches: 7. Germline V gene lookup returns CDR1 LNHDA and CDR2 SQIVND (reference sequence). The CDR3 is 15 residues long. The CDR3 sequence: CASRKGTSGLNEQFF. CDR3 DNA: TGTGCCAGTAGGAAAGGGACTAGCGGGCTGAATGAGCAGTTCTTC.

The chain uses TRBV21-1 and TRBJ2-7; TRBD2, the table's D call, was not compared with the DNA. TRBV21-1 is a recognized pseudogene. The CDR3 has 13 amino acids. The CDR3 DNA sequence: TGTGCCAGCAGCAAACGGAGTTTCTACGAGCAGTACTTC. It specifies CASSKRSFYEQYF.

This clone has only a few counts. This sequence joins TRBV30 and TRBJ2-2, with TRBD2 matching 10 bases. From germline, CDR1 is GTSNPN and CDR2 SVGIG (reference sequence). The CDR3 runs to 15 residues. V was clipped by 4 bases and J by 6 bases; unmatched bases: 8. The DNA for the CDR3 is TGTGCCTGGACTCCACTAGCGGGAAGCGCCGGGGAGCTGTTTTTT. Translating it yields CAWTPLAGSAGELFF.

The V gene is TRBV28, the J gene TRBJ2-1; 11 positions match TRBD2. The junction had 11 bases not matched to a gene; V was cut back by 8 bases and J by 8 bases. The CDR3 is 15 residues long. Germline assignment: CDR1 MDHEN and CDR2 SYDVKM. In DNA, the CDR3 is TGTGCCAGCGCCGACGTAGCGGGAGGGAACCATGAGCAGTTCTTC. Amino acid sequence: CASADVAGGNHEQFF.

The chain is built from TRBV7-8 and TRBJ1-3, with D possibly being TRBD1 (5 bases). The CDR3 consists of 16 residues. The germline V gene has CDR1 SGHVS and CDR2 FQNEAQ. Deletions cut 5 bases from V and 2 bases from J, with 16 bases between. CDR3 in DNA: TGTGCCAGCAGCGAAAGGGACCTAAGGGCTGGAAACACCATATATTTT. Encoded protein: CASSERDLRAGNTIYF.

The chain combines TRBV12-5 with TRBJ1-1, with D perhaps matching TRBD1 (6 bases). The CDR3 is 17 amino acids. Deletions cut 3 bases from V and 0 bases from J, with 17 bases between. Germline V gene sequence: CDR1 LGHNT, CDR2 FRNRAP. CDR3 region: CASGFVRTATMNTEAFF. The CDR3 DNA is TGTGCTAGTGGTTTTGTAAGGACAGCAACGATGAACACTGAAGCTTTCTTT.

The chain joins TRBV5-1 to TRBJ2-5; D is possibly TRBD2 (6 bases). The V and J ends lost 0 bases and 2 bases respectively, with 14 bases between them. Germline V gene data show CDR1 as SGHRS and CDR2 as YFSETQ. This CDR3 is 16 amino acids long. This CDR3 is CASSLAGGLGQETQYF. The CDR3 region has the DNA TGCGCCAGCAGCTTGGCCGGAGGGTTGGGGCAAGAGACCCAGTACTTC.

J is TRBJ2-7 and V is TRBV29-1; 9 bases map to TRBD1. J was trimmed by 1 base and V by 6 bases; bases with no gene match: 7. Germline V lookup: CDR1 SQVTM, CDR2 ANQGSEA. This CDR3 contains 14 residues. CDR3 sequence reads: CSVKGQGTSYEQYF. As DNA, the CDR3 is TGCAGCGTGAAAGGACAGGGGACTTCCTACGAGCAGTACTTC.

The chain combines TRBV19 with TRBJ1-1; no clear D. Germline V gene sequence: CDR1 LNHDA, CDR2 SQIVND (reference sequence). V lost 7 bases and J 1 base, leaving 16 bases between the germline ends. This CDR3 is built from 15 residues. The CDR3 sequence is CASTLTQTPNTEAFF. The CDR3 region has the DNA TGTGCCAGTACCCTGACACAAACGCCGAACACTGAAGCTTTCTTT.

The rearrangement links TRBV7-9 to TRBJ2-3; D gene ambiguous. This CDR3 has 13 residues. Trimming pared 5 bases from V and 2 bases from J, leaving 8 bases between. Germline loops: CDR1 SEHNR, CDR2 FQNEAQ (reference sequence). CDR3 sequence: CASSGRTTDTQYF. Here the CDR3 DNA reads TGTGCCAGCAGCGGAAGGACCACAGATACGCAGTATTTT.

Here the CDR3 reads CASSYIPPDNQPQHF. The CDR3, as DNA: TGTGCCAGCAGTTACATACCCCCTGATAATCAGCCCCAGCATTTT. V and J are TRBV6-6 and TRBJ1-5; D remains unclear. Germline V lookup: CDR1 MNHNY, CDR2 SVGAGI (reference sequence). V lost 2 bases to trimming and J lost 4 bases, with 12 bases between them. The CDR3 runs 15 residues.

The genes are TRBV9 and TRBJ2-4, with 9 bases that match TRBD1. Germline-derived CDR1 and CDR2 are SGDLS and YYNGEE. J gave up 10 bases and V 0 bases, and 5 bases lay outside the gene matches. This CDR3 contains 14 residues. The CDR3 nucleotides are TGTGCCAGCAGCGTAGAGGGACAGGGTCATATTCAGTACTTC. Its protein is CASSVEGQGHIQYF.

V usage is TRBV30 and J usage is TRBJ1-5; a weak D match, TRBD1 (5 bases). The germline V gene encodes CDR1 GTSNPN and CDR2 SVGIG (reference sequence). This CDR3 region has 13 residues. V lost 2 bases to trimming and J lost 4 bases, with 9 bases between them. CDR3 bases: TGTGCCTGGAGTCTAGGGGAGAATCAGCCCCAGCATTTT. Protein sequence: CAWSLGENQPQHF.

The chain combines TRBV7-9 with TRBJ2-1; D gene uncertain. The V gene lost 1 base and the J gene lost 0 bases, with 4 bases spanning the gap. Germline CDR1 and CDR2: SEHNR and FQNEAQ (reference sequence). This CDR3 comprises 14 residues. The CDR3 protein is CASSLGSSYNEQFF. CDR3 DNA sequence: TGTGCCAGCAGCTTAGGGAGCTCCTACAATGAGCAGTTCTTC.

The rearrangement joins TRBV10-2 to TRBJ1-3; weak D call: TRBD1 (6 bases). The CDR3 consists of 13 residues. The germline V gene encodes CDR1 WSHSY and CDR2 SAAADI. V lost 6 bases to trimming and J lost 7 bases, with 13 bases between them. The CDR3 nucleotides are TGCGCCAGCAGACAGGGTCTGGGGAACACCATATATTTT. Translating it yields CASRQGLGNTIYF.